What follows describes a single TCR beta chain. Its specificity is not known. Only in-frame clones appear in the TCRdb table, and some are missing; sequencing was by immunoSEQ multiplex PCR. The sample holds about 50,000 clones; roughly 80% are singletons and the top ten take 0.4% to 0.45%. The entry originates in a study of fetal regulatory T cell absence and autoimmunity. Study-wide results and limits: Broadly similar TRB gene family usage was seen in pancreas and cord blood.

Sample: cord blood. The TCR sequence derives from a newborn boy with IPEX syndrome.

CDR3 sequence (DNA): TGCGCCAGCAGCTTGGACAGGGGTAATTCACCCCTCCACTTT. Its protein product is CASSLDRGNSPLHF. The chain is built from TRBV5-1 and TRBJ1-6; TRBD1 matches 7 bases. The CDR3 totals 14 residues. Germline trimming cut 0 bases from V and 6 bases from J; bases unmatched to any gene: 0. Germline CDR1 is SGHRS and CDR2 is YFSETQ.